This TCR beta chain was recorded in a study of blood T cell repertoires in COVID-19. The data were produced by immunoSEQ multiplex PCR, yet TCRdb's version contains in-frame clones alone and is incomplete. The sample has about 88,000 clones; about 90% are singletons. CDR3 length: 16 amino acids. Trimming left V 0 bases short and J 4 bases short, with 12 bases between. CDR1 and CDR2 from the germline V gene are LGHDT and YNNKEL (reference sequence). The sequence came from a man older than 75 with acute or convalescent COVID-19. This chain links TRBV3-1 (or the pseudogene TRBV3-2) with TRBJ2-2, with unresolved D. Specimen: peripheral blood. CDR3 residues: CASSQDSLGSTGELFF. DNA for the CDR3: TGTGCCAGCAGCCAAGATTCCCTCGGTTCCACCGGGGAGCTGTTTTTT.